These 21 T cell receptor beta chains were all obtained from the same sample, sequenced in a study of cytomegalovirus exposure and HLA in healthy donors. The protocol was immunoSEQ multiplex PCR, while the TCRdb copy is restricted to in-frame clones and leaves out a portion. The profile shows 150,000 to 200,000 clones, about four fifths of them singletons. The material sequenced was PBMCs. The receptor set was obtained from a man aged 25 to 40 in good health and CMV-seropositive.

This clone was recorded once. V gene TRBV4-1 combines with J gene TRBJ1-2; perhaps TRBD1 as D (6 bases). Germline V lookup: CDR1 MGHRA, CDR2 YSYEKL. This CDR3 spans 17 amino acids. The ends were cut back, 3 bases at V and 3 bases at J, with 20 bases in the middle. CDR3 region: CASSQPAARGADYGYTF. The DNA of the CDR3 is TGCGCCAGCAGCCAGCCTGCCGCCAGGGGCGCGGACTATGGCTACACCTTC.

The V and J genes are TRBV10-1 and TRBJ2-1, with 7 bases lining up with TRBD1. The germline V gene has CDR1 WNHNN and CDR2 SYGVQD (reference sequence). The CDR3 is made up of 17 amino acids. Losses at the gene ends were 0 bases for V and 2 bases for J; bases not matched to a gene: 7. In DNA, the CDR3 is TGCGCCAGCAGTGAGTCTGGGACAGTAGCTACCTACAATGAGCAGTTCTTC. Its translation is CASSESGTVATYNEQFF.

The chain employs TRBV10-1 and TRBJ2-4, with 9 bases that match TRBD2. V was pared by 5 bases and J by 7 bases, with 9 bases of the junction left unmatched. This CDR3 spans 15 amino acids. CDR1 WNHNN and CDR2 SYGVQD come from the germline V gene (reference sequence). The CDR3 DNA follows: TGCGCCAGCAGTCAATCCCATAGCGGGAGCAACATTCAGTACTTC. This gives the protein CASSQSHSGSNIQYF.

This clone was recorded a few times. The chain recombines TRBV28 with TRBJ2-7, with 8 positions matching TRBD2. The V gene end was trimmed by 3 bases and the J gene end by 4 bases; junction bases not matched to a gene: 5. Germline CDR1 and CDR2: MDHEN and SYDVKM. The CDR3 is 14 residues long. The chain's CDR3 is CASSLGGGRYEQYF. CDR3 nucleotides: TGTGCCAGCAGTTTGGGCGGGGGGAGATACGAGCAGTACTTC.

This sequence joins TRBV5-4 and TRBJ2-5, with TRBD1 matching over 10 bases. Germline V gene sequence: CDR1 SGHNT, CDR2 YYREEE (reference sequence). Trimming at V came to 4 bases and at J to 4 bases, leaving 10 bases not matched to a gene. CDR3 length equals 16 residues. CDR3 DNA sequence: TGTGCCAGCAGCACCCAATCCGGGACAGGGGCAGAGACCCAGTACTTC. This gives the protein CASSTQSGTGAETQYF.

The V call is TRBV6-1, the J call TRBJ1-2; TRBD1 matches 8 bases. Per the germline V gene, CDR1 is MNHNS and CDR2 is SASEGT. The CDR3 covers 12 residues. V lost 6 bases, J lost 8 bases, and 5 bases stayed unmatched. The CDR3 sequence: CASRPQGGGYTF. The CDR3 DNA reads as TGTGCCAGCAGACCACAGGGGGGCGGCTACACCTTC.

This chain links TRBV6-1 with TRBJ1-1, with 7 nucleotides matching TRBD1. J was trimmed by 4 bases and V by 5 bases; bases with no gene match: 4. CDR3 size: 13 residues. The V gene's germline CDR1 is MNHNS and CDR2 SASEGT. CDR3 in amino acids: CASSNRGLTEAFF. CDR3 bases: TGTGCCAGCAGTAACAGGGGTCTCACTGAAGCTTTCTTT.

The chain links TRBV19 to TRBJ2-3; D possibly corresponds to TRBD2 (7 bases). The V end was cut by 4 bases, the J end by 5 bases, with 16 bases between. Germline V gene data show CDR1 as LNHDA and CDR2 as SQIVND (reference sequence). This CDR3 has 15 residues. This CDR3 is CASSKIEGEGDTQYF. The CDR3 nucleotides read TGTGCCAGTAGTAAGATTGAGGGGGAGGGAGATACGCAGTATTTT.

This chain connects TRBV27 to TRBJ2-1, with 10 bases identical to TRBD2. The CDR3 is 15 amino acids. Germline V gene data show CDR1 as MNHEY and CDR2 as SMNVEV (reference sequence). V gave up 4 bases and J gave up 6 bases; unmatched junction bases: 6. The CDR3 protein is CASSYGLAEVNEQFF. In DNA form, the CDR3 reads TGTGCCAGCAGTTACGGACTAGCGGAGGTCAATGAGCAGTTCTTC.

The rearrangement links TRBV9 to TRBJ1-2; 10 bases line up with TRBD1. CDR1 SGDLS and CDR2 YYNGEE come from the germline V gene. The ends lost 0 bases at V and 6 bases at J; junction bases unmatched: 5. This CDR3 contains 15 residues. The CDR3 sequence: CASSVGTGGLNGYTF. As DNA, the CDR3 is TGTGCCAGCAGCGTAGGGACAGGGGGTTTGAATGGCTACACCTTC.

This chain uses TRBV28 with TRBJ1-2; D remains unclear. Germline values: CDR1 MDHEN, CDR2 SYDVKM. The CDR3 extends over 15 amino acids. Trimming cost V 6 bases and J 0 bases, with 14 bases left between them. CDR3 coding DNA: TGTGCCAGCAGCCCCCTGGAGCGACCTAACTATGGCTACACCTTC. Amino acid sequence: CASSPLERPNYGYTF.

This chain links TRBV5-1 with TRBJ1-5; the match to TRBD1 covers 7 bases. The CDR3 contains 15 residues. With 4 bases clipped from V and 0 bases from J, the junction kept 4 bases outside the gene matches. Per germline, CDR1 SGHRS and CDR2 YFSETQ. Written as DNA, the CDR3 is TGCGCCAGCAGCCCGACAGGGAGTAGCAATCAGCCCCAGCATTTT. Translated: CASSPTGSSNQPQHF. The whole variable domain, remainder taken from reference TRBV5-1 and TRBJ1-5, is KAGVTQTPRYLIKTRGQQVTLSCSPISGHRSVSWYQQTPGQGLQFLFEYFSETQRNKGNFPGRFSGRQFSNSRSEMNVSTLELGDSALYLCASSPTGSSNQPQHFGDGTRLSIL.

The chain joins TRBV5-4 to TRBJ2-1; the D is unclear. CDR1 SGHNT and CDR2 YYREEE come from the germline V gene (reference sequence). V was shortened by 6 bases and J by 5 bases, with 6 bases between the two germline ends. This CDR3 spans 11 amino acids. DNA of the CDR3: TGTGCCAGCACCCTAAACAATGAGCAGTTCTTC. It translates to CASTLNNEQFF.

The V and J genes are TRBV9 and TRBJ2-7; 8 nucleotides agree with TRBD2. Germline V gene sequence: CDR1 SGDLS, CDR2 YYNGEE. Trimming at V came to 0 bases and at J to 1 base, leaving 3 bases not matched to a gene. This CDR3 is 15 amino acids long. The CDR3 DNA follows: TGTGCCAGCAGCGTAGGAGCTAGCGGGTCCTACGAGCAGTACTTC. This codes for CASSVGASGSYEQYF.

The chain couples TRBV5-6 to TRBJ2-7; 12 bases line up with TRBD2. The CDR3 runs to 15 residues. Trimming cost V 2 bases and J 4 bases; bases outside gene matches: 4. Germline CDR1 SGHDT, CDR2 YYEEEE. The CDR3 DNA reads as TGTGCCAGCAGCTTACTGACTAGCGGGAGTTACGAGCAGTACTTC. It codes for CASSLLTSGSYEQYF.

The chain couples TRBV5-4 to TRBJ2-1, with a possible D match to TRBD2 (6 bases). V lost 3 bases and J lost 4, with 11 bases in between. This CDR3 is 14 amino acids long. Looked up from germline, CDR1 is SGHNT and CDR2 is YYREEE (reference sequence). CDR3 nucleotide sequence: TGTGCCAGCAGCTCAAAAGGAGGGTACAATGAGCAGTTCTTC. Encoded protein: CASSSKGGYNEQFF.

For the CDR3, the DNA is TGTGCCAGCAGTTCCGCGGGGGCGGGAAACACTGAAGCTTTCTTT. It specifies CASSSAGAGNTEAFF. The V gene is TRBV27, the J gene TRBJ1-1, with a weak D call TRBD1 (6 bases). With 4 bases removed from V and 2 bases from J, the gap between germline ends came to 14 bases. Per the germline V gene, CDR1 is MNHEY and CDR2 is SMNVEV (reference sequence). The CDR3 has 15 amino acids.

The chain combines TRBV6-6 with TRBJ2-7, with D perhaps matching TRBD2 (6 bases). The length of the CDR3 is 14 residues. CDR1 and CDR2 from the germline V gene are MNHNY and SVGAGI (reference sequence). V lost 4 bases, J lost 5 bases, and 15 bases lay in between. The DNA of the CDR3 is TGTGCCAGCAGTTTGGAGGGAAATTATAACGAGCAGTACTTC. Residues: CASSLEGNYNEQYF.

This clone was detected a few times. The J gene is TRBJ2-7, the V gene TRBV7-2; 10 nucleotides align to TRBD2. The junction had 9 bases not matched to a gene; V was cut back by 5 bases and J by 11 bases. CDR1 SGHTA and CDR2 FQGNSA come from the germline V gene. This CDR3 region has 13 residues. The CDR3 region is CASSASSGGSEYF. CDR3 sequence (DNA): TGTGCCAGCAGCGCTTCTAGCGGGGGAAGCGAGTACTTC.

The gene calls are TRBV5-1 and TRBJ1-1; a weak D match, TRBD1 (6 bases). Germline CDR1 reads SGHRS; CDR2 reads YFSETQ. This CDR3 is 15 amino acids long. V lost 3 bases, J lost 4 bases, and 16 bases lay in between. CDR3 protein: CASSSLGRGGTEAFF. CDR3 bases: TGCGCCAGCAGCTCATTAGGCAGGGGCGGCACTGAAGCTTTCTTT.

This rearrangement joins TRBV29-1 to TRBJ2-1, with 10 bases lining up with TRBD2. The V and J ends lost 8 bases and 7 bases, in that order; junction bases with no gene match: 8. Germline V gene lookup returns CDR1 SQVTM and CDR2 ANQGSEA. The CDR3 is made up of 13 amino acids. CDR3 residues: CSSASGGVNEQFF. The DNA of the CDR3 is TGCAGCTCTGCCAGCGGGGGGGTAAATGAGCAGTTCTTC.